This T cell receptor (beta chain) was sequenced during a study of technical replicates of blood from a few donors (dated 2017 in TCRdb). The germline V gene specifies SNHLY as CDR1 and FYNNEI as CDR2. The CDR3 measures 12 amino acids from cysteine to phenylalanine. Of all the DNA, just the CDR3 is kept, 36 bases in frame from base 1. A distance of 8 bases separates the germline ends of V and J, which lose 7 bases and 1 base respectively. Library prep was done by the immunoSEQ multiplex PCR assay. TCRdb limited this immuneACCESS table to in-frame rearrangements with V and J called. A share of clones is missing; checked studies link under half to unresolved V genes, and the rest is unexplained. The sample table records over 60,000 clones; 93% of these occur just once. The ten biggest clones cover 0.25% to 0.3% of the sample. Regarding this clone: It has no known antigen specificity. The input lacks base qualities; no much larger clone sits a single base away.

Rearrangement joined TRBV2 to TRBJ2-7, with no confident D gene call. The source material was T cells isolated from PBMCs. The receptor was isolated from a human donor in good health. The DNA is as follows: TGTGCCAGCAATCCCGTATCCTACGAGCAGTACTTC. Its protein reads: CASNPVSYEQYF.